The next 23 T cell receptor beta chains were all read from a single sample in a study of post-analysis software for immune sequencing data. General observations from the study: Elevated frequency relative to controls characterized roughly five TRBV segments in patients, TRBV5-6, TRBV5-1 and TRBV20-1 among them.

These TCRs are of unknown antigen specificity. Every TCR beta cDNA library bore unique molecular identifiers. From the PCR reads, TCRdb called clonotypes with MiXCR, one entry per CDR3 protein. The table shows about 810,000 distinct CDR3 sequences, with roughly 50% occurring only once. The sample was blood. Source of these receptors: a girl under 18 with multiple sclerosis.

The chain recombines TRBV25-1 with TRBJ2-1; the match to TRBD2 covers 7 bases. With 7 bases clipped from V and 8 bases from J, the junction kept 8 bases outside the gene matches. This CDR3 is built from 13 residues. Germline V CDR1 and CDR2: MGHDK, SYGVNS. The CDR3 nucleotides are TGTGCCAGCAAGGCGGGAGAGGTAGATGAGCAGTTCTTC. The encoded protein is CASKAGEVDEQFF.

This clonotype came up a few times. This rearrangement joins TRBV7-8 to TRBJ1-5; 10 nucleotides line up with TRBD1. CDR3 length equals 16 residues. CDR1 is SGHVS, CDR2 FQNEAQ, per germline. Trimming cost V 3 bases and J 6 bases; bases outside gene matches: 8. The CDR3 loop reads CASSFVGTGAGQPQHF. The CDR3 DNA follows: TGTGCCAGCAGCTTTGTTGGGACAGGGGCTGGTCAGCCCCAGCATTTT. Looking up the rest from reference TRBV7-8 and TRBJ1-5 gives the full variable domain: GAGVSQSPRYKVAKRGQDVALRCDPISGHVSLFWYQQALGQGPEFLTYFQNEAQLDKSGLPSDRFFAERPEGSVSTLKIQRTQQEDSAVYLCASSFVGTGAGQPQHFGDGTRLSIL.

The rearrangement links TRBV20-1 to TRBJ1-1; no reliable D call. The V gene's germline CDR1 is DFQATT and CDR2 SNEGSKA (reference sequence). Trimming cost V 6 bases and J 0 bases, with 20 bases left between them. The CDR3 is 16 amino acids. The CDR3 coding sequence is TGCAGTGCCCCATCCGCGGCATTAACTTTGAACACTGAAGCTTTCTTT. Amino acids: CSAPSAALTLNTEAFF.

The chain joins TRBV6-5 to TRBJ2-7, with D unresolved. Germline V gene lookup returns CDR1 MNHEY and CDR2 SVGAGI. V was trimmed by 2 bases and J by 4 bases, leaving 9 bases between them. The CDR3 has 13 amino acids. CDR3 DNA sequence: TGTGCCAGCAGTTACGCACTCCAATACGAGCAGTACTTC. The encoded protein is CASSYALQYEQYF.

The chain combines TRBV29-1 with TRBJ2-3; the D is unclear. The CDR3 totals 14 residues. V was pared by 5 bases and J by 1 base, with 13 bases between. Germline CDR1 reads SQVTM; CDR2 reads ANQGSEA. CDR3 region: CSVSVVGGTDTQYF. CDR3 bases: TGCAGCGTTTCTGTAGTCGGAGGCACAGATACGCAGTATTTT.

This chain joins TRBV11-2 and TRBJ2-1; 7 bases are a match to TRBD2. The CDR3 contains 11 residues. Per the germline V gene, CDR1 is SGHAT and CDR2 is FQNNGV. Losses at the gene ends were 8 bases for V and 7 bases for J; bases not matched to a gene: 2. The CDR3 nucleotides are TGTGCCAGCTCGGGGGGAAATGAGCAGTTCTTC. This translates into CASSGGNEQFF.

The CDR3 coding sequence is TGTGCCAGACTCTTACGTAGGAGAACTGAAGCTTTCTTT. It is translated as CARLLRRRTEAFF. This chain links TRBV6-5 with TRBJ1-1; D is undetermined. This CDR3 has 13 amino acids. Germline CDR1 MNHEY, CDR2 SVGAGI. Deletions cut 9 bases from V and 5 bases from J, with 16 bases between.

This clonotype was seen once. The chain uses TRBV9 and TRBJ2-1, with D unclear. Per germline, CDR1 SGDLS and CDR2 YYNGEE. CDR3 length: 12 amino acids. Deletions cut 0 bases from V and 8 bases from J, with 6 bases between. The CDR3, as DNA: TGTGCCAGCAGCGTAGCAGACTATGAGCAGTTCTTC. This gives the protein CASSVADYEQFF.

This clonotype was observed a single time. The rearrangement uses TRBV27 and TRBJ2-6; D is uncertain. The CDR3 runs 17 residues. The germline gives CDR1 MNHEY, CDR2 SMNVEV (reference sequence). V was cut by 2 bases and J by 4 bases, with 15 bases left in between. The CDR3 bases are TGTGCCAGCAGTTTAATCCCGGGCCCAGCGGGGGCCAACGTCCTGACTTTC. Translating gives CASSLIPGPAGANVLTF.

This clonotype was recorded once. V gene TRBV7-2 combines with J gene TRBJ2-5; either TRBD1 or TRBD2 may supply D (5 bases each). The J call is uncertain, as TRBJ2-7 better fits the DNA end. Germline CDR1 and CDR2: SGHTA and FQGNSA. This CDR3 is built from 15 residues. CDR3 bases: TGTGCCAGCAGCTTAGCCCGGGACGGGGCCTACGAGCAGTACTTC. Encoded protein: CASSLARDGAYEQYF.

The chain couples TRBV12-3 or TRBV12-4 to TRBJ2-4, with TRBD1 as a possible D gene (5 bases). The CDR3 contains 13 residues. Trimming removed 3 bases at V and 13 bases at J, with 16 bases between. CDR3 sequence (DNA): TGTGCCAGCAGTTTTCATAATGGTCCAGGGCAGTACTTC. Protein product: CASSFHNGPGQYF.

The chain links TRBV6-6 to TRBJ1-6; D perhaps matches TRBD1 (6 bases). The CDR3 length is 15 residues. V lost 4 bases, J lost 7 bases, and 14 bases lay in between. Germline values: CDR1 MNHNY, CDR2 SVGAGI (reference sequence). The CDR3 is CASSLTGPLNSPLHF. The CDR3 DNA sequence: TGTGCCAGCAGTTTAACAGGGCCACTCAATTCACCCCTCCACTTT.

The rearrangement joins TRBV3-1 to TRBJ2-1, with D possibly being TRBD1 (6 bases). The CDR3 spans 13 residues. The V end lost 3 bases, the J end lost 9 bases, and 12 bases lay between the germline ends. Germline CDR1 LGHDT, CDR2 YNNKEL (reference sequence). CDR3 loop: CASSHSAGAEQFF. DNA for the CDR3: TGTGCCAGCAGCCATTCGGCAGGGGCTGAGCAGTTCTTC.

This clonotype has only a few counts. The chain couples TRBV10-3 to TRBJ2-6; 11 positions agree with TRBD2. Germline CDR1 ENHRY, CDR2 SYGVKD. J was trimmed by 2 bases and V by 10 bases; bases with no gene match: 7. The CDR3 covers 16 residues. The CDR3 loop is CATQLAGETGANVLTF. The CDR3 DNA follows: TGTGCCACCCAACTAGCGGGAGAAACTGGGGCCAACGTCCTGACTTTC.

The V call is TRBV6-1, the J call TRBJ2-7; 10 nucleotides agree with TRBD2. Germline CDR1 is MNHNS and CDR2 is SASEGT. J was trimmed by 5 bases and V by 2 bases; bases with no gene match: 6. There are 15 residues in the CDR3. CDR3 protein: CASSERLAGVHEQYF. The CDR3 region has the DNA TGTGCCAGCAGTGAAAGGCTAGCGGGGGTCCACGAGCAGTACTTC.

This chain joins TRBV7-9 and TRBJ2-7; D is uncertain. V was trimmed by 5 bases and J by 0 bases, leaving 20 bases between them. The germline V gene has CDR1 SEHNR and CDR2 FQNEAQ (reference sequence). The CDR3 has 17 residues. CDR3 loop: CASSAEQFWTDSYEQYF. DNA of the CDR3: TGTGCCAGCAGCGCCGAACAGTTTTGGACGGACTCCTACGAGCAGTACTTC.

V is TRBV20-1 and J is TRBJ2-3, with D perhaps being TRBD1 or TRBD2 (5 bases each). This CDR3 region has 13 residues. V gave up 5 bases and J gave up 6 bases, with 15 bases separating them. CDR1 DFQATT and CDR2 SNEGSKA come from the germline V gene (reference sequence). The CDR3 bases are TGCAGTGCTCAGCTGGGACCCCCTGATACGCAGTATTTT. Translated: CSAQLGPPDTQYF.

The table lists this clonotype with a few counts. V usage is TRBV10-3 and J usage is TRBJ2-7, with TRBD2 matching over 11 bases. The CDR3 has 19 residues. Germline assignment: CDR1 ENHRY and CDR2 SYGVKD. Unmatched junction bases numbered 15, after V lost 4 bases and J lost 1 base. The CDR3 bases are TGTGCCATCAGTGCAAATAGGAGCCTAGCGGGGGGCCGATCCTACGAGCAGTACTTC. Amino acid sequence: CAISANRSLAGGRSYEQYF.

The J gene is TRBJ2-3, the V gene TRBV5-6; a possible D gene is TRBD1 (5 bases). The V gene's germline CDR1 is SGHDT and CDR2 YYEEEE. The CDR3 has 15 amino acids. The V gene lost 4 bases and the J gene lost 2 bases, with 14 bases spanning the gap. The CDR3 DNA is TGTGCCAGCAGCCGATGGGGCTCCAACACAGATACGCAGTATTTT. Its protein product is CASSRWGSNTDTQYF.

This clonotype was picked up a small number of times. This chain links TRBV12-5 with TRBJ2-1, with no clear D. Germline V gene data show CDR1 as LGHNT and CDR2 as FRNRAP. The ends were cut back, 0 bases at V and 6 bases at J, with 6 bases in the middle. CDR3 size: 13 residues. The CDR3 nucleotides are TGTGCTAGTGGTTTGGTACTTGGCAATGAGCAGTTCTTC. Protein sequence: CASGLVLGNEQFF.

This clonotype appeared once. The V call is TRBV27, the J call TRBJ2-7; D uncertain. CDR1 is MNHEY and CDR2 is SMNVEV in the germline V gene (reference sequence). V was pared by 0 bases and J by 1 base, with 10 bases between. The CDR3 runs 15 residues. CDR3 nucleotides: TGTGCCAGCAGTTTATCTGTACGAGGATCCTACGAGCAGTACTTC. Amino acids: CASSLSVRGSYEQYF.

Comment on this clonotype: The junction departs from germline at one end; a sequencing error may be responsible. The chain uses TRBV7-3 and TRBJ2-3; unclear D gene. CDR1 and CDR2 from the germline V gene are SGHTA and FQGTGA. The CDR3 runs 14 residues. The CDR3 DNA reads as TGTACCAGCAGCTCCCTCGGGCCTACCGATACGCAGTATTTT. The encoded protein is CTSSSLGPTDTQYF.

The rearrangement uses TRBV2 and TRBJ2-5, with D hard to call. The J call is in doubt because the DNA end fits TRBJ2-7 better. CDR3 length: 12 residues. Looked up from germline, CDR1 is SNHLY and CDR2 is FYNNEI. The CDR3 nucleotides are TGTGCCAGCAGTTTCCGTCTTAACGAGCAGTACTTC. The encoded protein is CASSFRLNEQYF.